These T cell receptor beta chains were read from a single sample in a study of cytomegalovirus exposure and HLA in healthy donors. Sequenced by immunoSEQ multiplex PCR; TCRdb stores in-frame clones only, minus some. The repertoire holds around 170,000 clones, with 75% to 90% as singletons. The sequenced sample consisted of PBMCs. The receptors here all came from a woman between 18 and 30 years old in good health and CMV-seronegative. Both conserved end residues are part of each CDR3. The order of the fields is CDR3 protein, CDR3 DNA, J gene, clone size, V gene, D gene. A D gene is named only where the DNA matches it firmly. Where a row states a size, it is once, few, many or the class of an expanded clone; other rows omit it.

CDR3aa: CASSGDRPMNTEAFF; CDR3nt: TGTGCCAGCAGTGGGGACAGACCTATGAACACTGAAGCTTTCTTT; j_gene: TRBJ1-1; abundance: -; v_gene: TRBV28; d_gene: TRBD1
CDR3aa: CASSAQGAVYNEQFF; CDR3nt: TGTGCCAGCAGTGCCCAGGGGGCCGTCTACAATGAGCAGTTCTTC; j_gene: TRBJ2-1; abundance: -; v_gene: TRBV25-1; d_gene: TRBD1
CDR3aa: CASRAPGGKTYEQYF; CDR3nt: TGTGCCAGCAGAGCCCCAGGGGGAAAAACCTACGAGCAGTACTTC; j_gene: TRBJ2-7; abundance: -; v_gene: TRBV6-5; d_gene: TRBD1
CDR3aa: CAWRESTDTQYF; CDR3nt: TGTGCCTGGAGAGAGAGCACAGATACGCAGTATTTT; j_gene: TRBJ2-3; abundance: -; v_gene: TRBV30; d_gene: -
CDR3aa: CASSFRGETQYF; CDR3nt: TGTGCCAGCAGCTTCAGAGGGGAGACCCAGTACTTC; j_gene: TRBJ2-5; abundance: -; v_gene: TRBV13; d_gene: -
CDR3aa: CASSQLSGNGVEQYF; CDR3nt: TGTGCCAGCAGCCAACTTAGCGGGAATGGGGTCGAGCAGTACTTC; j_gene: TRBJ2-7; abundance: -; v_gene: TRBV14; d_gene: TRBD2
CDR3aa: CRTRGNYGYTF; CDR3nt: TGCAGGACTCGGGGTAACTATGGCTACACCTTC; j_gene: TRBJ1-2; abundance: -; v_gene: TRBV20-1; d_gene: -
CDR3aa: CASSLGGDGYGYTF; CDR3nt: TGTGCCAGCAGCTTAGGGGGGGACGGGTATGGCTACACCTTC; j_gene: TRBJ1-2; abundance: -; v_gene: TRBV7-9; d_gene: -
CDR3aa: CASSYRGDYEQYF; CDR3nt: TGTGCCAGCAGTTACCGGGGGGACTACGAGCAGTACTTC; j_gene: TRBJ2-7; abundance: -; v_gene: TRBV6-5; d_gene: TRBD2
CDR3aa: CASRNRGQSSYEQYF; CDR3nt: TGTGCCAGCAGAAACAGGGGTCAAAGCTCCTACGAGCAGTACTTC; j_gene: TRBJ2-7; abundance: -; v_gene: TRBV27; d_gene: TRBD1
CDR3aa: CASSVEPGAPYEQYF; CDR3nt: TGTGCCAGCAGCGTAGAACCGGGAGCCCCCTACGAGCAGTACTTC; j_gene: TRBJ2-7; abundance: -; v_gene: TRBV9; d_gene: -
CDR3aa: CAIRADRGVAGELFF; CDR3nt: TGTGCCATCAGGGCGGACAGGGGGGTTGCCGGGGAGCTGTTTTTT; j_gene: TRBJ2-2; abundance: once; v_gene: TRBV10-3; d_gene: TRBD1
CDR3aa: CASGTGRGPQHF; CDR3nt: TGTGCCAGCGGAACAGGGCGCGGGCCCCAGCATTTT; j_gene: TRBJ1-5; abundance: -; v_gene: TRBV28; d_gene: -
CDR3aa: CASSGGQNNEQFF; CDR3nt: TGTGCCAGCAGCGGGGGACAGAACAATGAGCAGTTCTTC; j_gene: TRBJ2-1; abundance: -; v_gene: TRBV9; d_gene: TRBD1
CDR3aa: CASSFWGESYNEQFF; CDR3nt: TGTGCCAGCAGCTTTTGGGGGGAGTCCTACAATGAGCAGTTCTTC; j_gene: TRBJ2-1; abundance: -; v_gene: TRBV7-2; d_gene: -
CDR3aa: CASSETGGLTEQYF; CDR3nt: TGTGCCAGTAGTGAGACAGGGGGCTTAACCGAGCAGTACTTC; j_gene: TRBJ2-7; abundance: -; v_gene: TRBV19; d_gene: TRBD1
CDR3aa: CASSLAVLINEQFF; CDR3nt: TGCGCCAGCAGCCTTGCGGTCCTTATAAATGAGCAGTTCTTC; j_gene: TRBJ2-1; abundance: -; v_gene: TRBV5-1; d_gene: -
CDR3aa: CASNTGTRTDTQYF; CDR3nt: TGTGCCAGCAACACAGGGACCCGGACAGATACGCAGTATTTT; j_gene: TRBJ2-3; abundance: -; v_gene: TRBV2; d_gene: -
CDR3aa: CASTSGGPNSPLHF; CDR3nt: TGTGCCAGCACTTCCGGGGGGCCAAATTCACCCCTCCACTTT; j_gene: TRBJ1-6; abundance: -; v_gene: TRBV6-5; d_gene: -
CDR3aa: CASRGLAGEEQYF; CDR3nt: TGTGCCAGCAGGGGACTAGCGGGAGAAGAGCAGTACTTC; j_gene: TRBJ2-7; abundance: -; v_gene: TRBV2; d_gene: TRBD2
CDR3aa: CASSYSSTGTYEQYF; CDR3nt: TGTGCCAGCAGTTACTCGAGCACAGGGACCTACGAGCAGTACTTC; j_gene: TRBJ2-7; abundance: few; v_gene: TRBV6-6; d_gene: -
CDR3aa: CASRGLTGALNQPQHF; CDR3nt: TGTGCCAGTAGGGGACTCACAGGGGCCCTCAATCAGCCCCAGCATTTT; j_gene: TRBJ1-5; abundance: -; v_gene: TRBV19; d_gene: TRBD1
CDR3aa: CASSLARTTQNYGYTF; CDR3nt: TGTGCCAGCAGCTTAGCGAGGACAACACAGAACTATGGCTACACCTTC; j_gene: TRBJ1-2; abundance: -; v_gene: TRBV7-9; d_gene: -
CDR3aa: CASSPSTGSTLNYGYTF; CDR3nt: TGTGCCAGCAGTCCCTCGACAGGGTCCACTTTGAACTATGGCTACACCTTC; j_gene: TRBJ1-2; abundance: -; v_gene: TRBV2; d_gene: TRBD1
CDR3aa: CAWDREKSGANVLTF; CDR3nt: TGTGCCTGGGACAGGGAGAAGTCTGGGGCCAACGTCCTGACTTTC; j_gene: TRBJ2-6; abundance: -; v_gene: TRBV30; d_gene: TRBD1
CDR3aa: CASSLTSGGGAGELFF; CDR3nt: TGCGCCAGCAGCTTGACTAGCGGGGGCGGCGCCGGGGAGCTGTTTTTT; j_gene: TRBJ2-2; abundance: -; v_gene: TRBV5-1; d_gene: TRBD2
CDR3aa: CASEARGASDKNIQYF; CDR3nt: TGTGCCAGCGAAGCCAGGGGAGCCAGCGACAAAAACATTCAGTACTTC; j_gene: TRBJ2-4; abundance: -; v_gene: TRBV28; d_gene: -
CDR3aa: CASSLLSNEAFF; CDR3nt: TGTGCCAGCAGCTTATTGTCCAATGAGGCTTTCTTT; j_gene: TRBJ1-1; abundance: -; v_gene: TRBV7-9; d_gene: -
CDR3aa: CASSPKYNPIGVGGQPQHF; CDR3nt: TGTGCCAGCAGTCCTAAGTATAACCCCATCGGGGTGGGGGGGCAGCCCCAGCATTTT; j_gene: TRBJ1-5; abundance: -; v_gene: TRBV27; d_gene: -
CDR3aa: CASSIWAGANYGYTF; CDR3nt: TGTGCCAGTAGTATATGGGCAGGGGCGAACTATGGCTACACCTTC; j_gene: TRBJ1-2; abundance: -; v_gene: TRBV19; d_gene: -